Listed here is a single TCR beta chain. The source of the sample is a study of OX40 agonist ivuxolimab in advanced cancers. Germline V lookup: CDR1 SGHRS, CDR2 YFSETQ. This CDR3 region has 14 residues. Trimming cost V 5 bases and J 2 bases, with 10 bases left between them. Clones were read by immunoSEQ multiplex PCR, and TCRdb kept only the in-frame ones, dropping some. The sample carries tens of thousands of clones, 92% recorded once. The rearrangement links TRBV5-1 to TRBJ1-4, with a tentative D call TRBD1 (6 bases). This receptor was identified in an adult with an advanced solid tumor such as melanoma, head and neck, liver or kidney cancer. The specimen was CD4+ or CD8+ T cells sorted from blood, collected in a trial of the OX40 agonist ivuxolimab. CDR3 in amino acids: CASRLTGTNEKLFF. In DNA form, the CDR3 reads TGCGCCAGCAGATTGACAGGTACTAATGAAAAACTGTTTTTT. Based on the CDR3 plus reference TRBV5-1 and TRBJ1-4, the full variable domain is KAGVTQTPRYLIKTRGQQVTLSCSPISGHRSVSWYQQTPGQGLQFLFEYFSETQRNKGNFPGRFSGRQFSNSRSEMNVSTLELGDSALYLCASRLTGTNEKLFFGSGTQLSVL.